The TCR beta chain under discussion was sequenced for a study of response to subunit inactivated influenza vaccine. CDR3 length: 15 amino acids. CDR1 is SGHDT, CDR2 YYEEEE, per germline. V was cut by 0 bases and J by 3 bases, with 11 bases left in between. In TCRdb, the RT-PCR reads were re-called with MiXCR into one record per CDR3 protein. This table holds around 760,000 distinct CDR3 sequences, approximately 15% found once. This clonotype was found once. The gene calls are TRBV5-6 and TRBJ2-3, with D perhaps being TRBD1 or TRBD2 (6 bases each). Sample: PBMCs from blood, taken roughly 15 days before vaccination. This clonotype originated in a man aged 50 to 59 who received an inactivated influenza vaccine. In nucleotides, the CDR3 is TGTGCCAGCAGCTTGGACGGGGGCGCGACAGATACGCAGTATTTT. It specifies CASSLDGGATDTQYF.